The following is a T cell receptor (beta chain) sequence with its context. Its specificity is not known. Assay: immunoSEQ multiplex PCR; the TCRdb copy retains only in-frame clones and omits some. The sample comprises 200,000 to 250,000 clones, about 93% of which are singletons, and approximately 1% rests with the top ten. The source of the sample is a study of T cell responses to AZD1222 COVID-19 vaccine. This CDR3 comprises 15 residues. Germline V CDR1 and CDR2: KGHSH, LQKENI. After removal of 3 bases from V and 3 bases from J, the junction contained 6 bases not matched to a gene. Study-wide results and caveats: Vaccine-related CD4 TCRs covered spike, predominating at 160-218 and 743-854. The donor group comprised mostly white British people and more females; the analysis possibly underestimated clonal diversity. Only a handful of people who got AZD1222 tested seropositive at baseline. Among spike-specific TCRs, nearly half reportedly target unmutated variant regions.

Sequencing used peripheral blood, obtained on day 0 of MenACWY control vaccination. This sequence joins TRBV18 and TRBJ2-7; 9 bases agree with TRBD2. The TCR originated in an adult in good health. The CDR3 loop is CASSPGASGVYEQYF. The CDR3, as DNA: TGTGCCAGCTCACCGGGGGCTAGCGGGGTCTACGAGCAGTACTTC.